This T cell receptor beta chain originates from a study of blood T cell repertoires in COVID-19 (TCRdb year 2020). Regarding the study in general: The collaborator samples originated in the United States, Italy and Spain and spanned the acute and convalescent phases of COVID-19. Where available, HLA class I and class II types were obtained from metadata supplied by the sample provider rather than from assay-based typing. Samples came from the ongoing ImmuneRACE study (first 160 participants) plus 1,254 subjects from 6 global collaborators. The material from the prospective study consisted of cDNA or gDNA derived from T cells, B-cell-depleted T cells, or PBMCs. A de-identified subject ID, COVID-19 status, age in years and sex were almost always included in the sample metadata. The repertoires were made available in a free public database intended to serve as a resource for research on the immune response to SARS-CoV-2. Deeply sampled blood TCRbeta repertoires from subjects exposed to, actively infected with, or recovered from COVID-19 were included in the dataset. What the study reported, not specific to this receptor: Clinical and demographic metadata were provided uncurated, with the amount varying by source and participant.

Collaborating institutions collected whole blood in K2EDTA tubes following their own protocols. For TCRbeta analysis, collaborators shipped samples in one of three forms: frozen whole blood, isolated PBMCs, or DNA extracted from either of those sample types. Of note for this clone: Its binding antigen is unknown. No qualities accompany the bases; no much larger clone lies one base away.

The CDR3 has 17 amino acids, counting the end cysteine and phenylalanine. The read is trimmed to its CDR3 DNA, 51 bases read in frame from base 1. CDR1 and CDR2 were assigned from the germline V gene as KGHSH and LQKENI. Between the V and J ends, shortened by 2 bases and 3 bases respectively, the junction contains 19 bases. The immunoSEQ Assay, a bias-controlled multiplex PCR, was used to amplify TCRbeta CDR3 regions from genomic DNA. As for the authors' bioinformatics: Nucleated cell counts per sample were estimated from amplification of reference gene primers within the assay. To quantify the absolute abundance of each unique TCRbeta CDR3 rearrangement, sequence reads were collapsed and filtered. For each sample, productive Simpson clonality was calculated as the square root of Simpson's diversity index over productive rearrangements. The clones in this table, taken by TCRdb from immuneACCESS, are in-frame only. Not every clone is retained; where verified, under half of the shortfall comes from an unresolved V gene, and the cause of the rest is unknown. The D gene and trimming were derived from the DNA, and the V and J assignments and clone size from that table. The sample records about 190,000 clones, about three quarters of which are singletons. Of the sample, about 2.8% is held by the ten largest clones.

The sequence is built from TRBV18 and TRBJ2-5, and possibly TRBD2, on 6 matching bases. Sequencing was done on a sample of peripheral blood. The sequence was collected from an elderly woman with active or convalescent COVID-19. CDR3 protein: CASSPTWGSTGEETQYF. The DNA sequence is TGTGCCAGCTCACCAACCTGGGGCTCGACGGGGGAAGAGACCCAGTACTTC.